These 12 T cell receptor beta chains share one sample of origin, sequenced in a study of naive CD8 T cells in extremely preterm neonates. Some clones are missing from TCRdb's copy, which holds only in-frame ones; the method was immunoSEQ multiplex PCR. The data contain several thousand clones, more than 95% of them seen just once; the ten biggest clones take up roughly 0.35%. Sample: naive CD8+ T cells from blood. The receptors stem from a human donor in good health.

The chain couples TRBV25-1 to TRBJ2-1, with 7 positions matching TRBD1. The CDR3 is 12 residues long. The J segment lost 9 bases and the V segment lost 4 bases, leaving 3 bases of the junction unmatched. Germline V gene data show CDR1 as MGHDK and CDR2 as SYGVNS. CDR3 coding DNA: TGTGCCAGCAGTGTACAGGGGACTGAGCAGTTCTTC. Translated, it gives CASSVQGTEQFF.

A word on this clone: Relative to the germline gene, one junction end is altered; a read error may explain this. The chain recombines TRBV15 with TRBJ2-1, with 8 bases aligning to TRBD2. Germline CDR1 LNHNV, CDR2 YYDKDF (reference sequence). The CDR3 runs 16 residues. CDR3 region: CATSRESGGSNNEQFF. CDR3 sequence (DNA): TGTGCCACCAGCAGAGAGAGCGGGGGCTCCAACAATGAGCAGTTCTTC.

The chain recombines TRBV5-4 with TRBJ2-6; D is possibly TRBD2 (6 bases). V lost 2 bases and J lost 4, with 10 bases in between. This CDR3 has 15 amino acids. Germline CDR1 reads SGHNT; CDR2 reads YYREEE (reference sequence). CDR3 amino acids: CASSFRGTGANVLTF. The CDR3 DNA reads as TGTGCCAGCAGCTTCCGGGGGACCGGGGCCAACGTCCTGACTTTC.

The chain has TRBV5-6 and TRBJ2-2; D is perhaps TRBD2 (6 bases). V was clipped by 3 bases and J by 14 bases, with 20 bases between them. Germline-derived CDR1 and CDR2 are SGHDT and YYEEEE. This CDR3 region has 14 residues. The CDR3 region has the DNA TGTGCCAGCAGCTCGGCGGGAACGAACACGATTCTGTTTTTT. Its protein is CASSSAGTNTILFF.

The V and J genes are TRBV30 and TRBJ1-4, with 9 bases lining up with TRBD1. V was clipped by 4 bases and J by 7 bases; unmatched bases: 7. This CDR3 is 14 amino acids long. The germline V gene has CDR1 GTSNPN and CDR2 SVGIG (reference sequence). CDR3 coding DNA: TGTGCCTGGACCACCGGGACAGGGACTGAAAAACTGTTTTTT. Translation: CAWTTGTGTEKLFF.

The V call is TRBV5-1, the J call TRBJ1-5; a weak D match, TRBD1 (6 bases). The CDR3 is made up of 17 amino acids. Trimming removed 2 bases at V and 6 bases at J, with 21 bases between. Germline V gene lookup returns CDR1 SGHRS and CDR2 YFSETQ. In DNA, the CDR3 is TGCGCCAGCAGCTTAGGTCCTTTGGTCCAGGGGTTTCAGCCCCAGCATTTT. It codes for CASSLGPLVQGFQPQHF.

The chain links TRBV9 to TRBJ1-1; a weak D match, TRBD1 (5 bases). Germline V gene sequence: CDR1 SGDLS, CDR2 YYNGEE. This CDR3 comprises 14 residues. Trimming shortened V by 1 base and J by 2 bases, and 9 bases separated the two germline ends. CDR3 coding DNA: TGTGCCAGCAGCGTAAGCAGGGCCAACACTGAAGCTTTCTTT. This codes for CASSVSRANTEAFF.

The chain carries TRBV9 and TRBJ2-7; 8 positions match TRBD1. The CDR3 sequence is 15 residues long. The V segment lost 3 bases and the J segment 3 bases; nucleotides outside the gene matches: 8. Germline-derived CDR1 and CDR2 are SGDLS and YYNGEE. CDR3 bases: TGTGCCAGCAGCGCCCAGGCCAGGGGGCTCTACGAGCAGTACTTC. Protein sequence: CASSAQARGLYEQYF.

The V call is TRBV7-3, the J call TRBJ2-7; 7 nucleotides line up with TRBD1. The CDR3 has 15 amino acids. V was clipped by 4 bases and J by 1 base; unmatched bases: 7. Germline-derived CDR1 and CDR2 are SGHTA and FQGTGA. The CDR3: CASSSGTAGSYEQYF. For the CDR3, the DNA is TGTGCCAGCAGCTCCGGGACAGCCGGATCCTACGAGCAGTACTTC.

The genes are TRBV11-2 and TRBJ1-2, with 8 bases that match TRBD1. CDR1 and CDR2 from the germline V gene are SGHAT and FQNNGV. J was trimmed by 8 bases and V by 5 bases; bases with no gene match: 13. This CDR3 contains 15 residues. The CDR3 DNA sequence: TGTGCCAGCAGCCCAGGACAGGGAATTTTCTCCGGCTACACCTTC. It encodes CASSPGQGIFSGYTF.

V gene TRBV9 combines with J gene TRBJ2-7; possible D gene TRBD1, 6 bases. Germline-derived CDR1 and CDR2 are SGDLS and YYNGEE. V lost 0 bases, J lost 2 bases, and 12 bases lay in between. This CDR3 is built from 15 residues. The CDR3 DNA reads as TGTGCCAGCAGCGTAGGGGCAGGGGTGACCTACGAGCAGTACTTC. It is translated as CASSVGAGVTYEQYF.

V is TRBV11-2 and J is TRBJ2-2, with 13 bases identical to TRBD2. This CDR3 contains 16 residues. Germline V gene data show CDR1 as SGHAT and CDR2 as FQNNGV. V lost 5 bases and J lost 6; bases outside the gene matches: 6. CDR3 region: CASSPILAGGPGELFF. The CDR3 bases are TGTGCCAGCAGCCCCATACTAGCGGGGGGGCCCGGGGAGCTGTTTTTT.